This T cell receptor (beta chain) originates from a study of identical twins. Regarding the study as a whole: Memory repertoires lacked the insertion deficit that abundant cord blood beta clonotypes showed.

cDNA carried unique molecular identifiers, and a universal primer site was added by template switching. TCRdb used MiXCR to reprocess the 5' RACE reads, holding one entry per CDR3 protein. Of a few hundred thousand distinct CDR3 sequences in the sample, just under 10% were seen once. This clonotype was seen a handful of times. Its antigen is still unknown. This CDR3 has 16 amino acids. Looked up from germline, CDR1 is MGHDK and CDR2 is SYGVNS. V was clipped by 5 bases and J by 4 bases; unmatched bases: 10. The sample was also linked to a second study, of yellow fever vaccine responses in identical twins. From that report: Reportedly, the response of twins' T cells to the vaccine seemed partly convergent, partly personalized.

The specimen sequenced was PBMCs. The origin of this receptor is a woman aged 18-30 years in good health. This sequence joins TRBV25-1 and TRBJ2-2, with TRBD1 matching 7 bases. CDR3 in DNA: TGTGCCAGCAGTAAACACACAGGGGCGGTCACCGGGGAGCTGTTTTTT. It yields the protein CASSKHTGAVTGELFF.